This entry lists 18 T cell receptor beta chains sequenced from one sample in a study of PD-1 blockade in classical Hodgkin lymphoma. Relapses following autologous stem cell transplantation were seen in all patients, with brentuximab vedotin exposure varying. Investigators isolated CD4+ T cells from thawed PBMCs through magnetic negative selection. Libraries were prepared by immunoSEQ multiplex PCR; TCRdb keeps only in-frame clonotypes and omits some of them. The data contain about 3,800 clones, approximately 86% of them seen just once; the ten biggest clones take up around 0.88%. Sequencing used CD4+ T cells from blood, obtained at baseline. All receptors come from a human donor with classical Hodgkin lymphoma.

The chain combines TRBV2 with TRBJ1-3, with D maybe TRBD1 (6 bases). The CDR3 loop spans 17 amino acids. From germline, CDR1 is SNHLY and CDR2 FYNNEI. V lost 8 bases to trimming and J lost 3 bases, with 23 bases between them. The CDR3 reads CASRAPLGGTGGNTIYF. The CDR3 nucleotides read TGTGCCAGCCGAGCCCCATTGGGGGGCACCGGTGGAAACACCATATATTTT.

V and J are TRBV5-1 and TRBJ2-7; a weak D match, TRBD2 (6 bases). The CDR3 has 12 residues. The germline V and J ends were trimmed by 4 bases and 5 bases, with 10 bases remaining between them. Germline loops: CDR1 SGHRS, CDR2 YFSETQ. CDR3 sequence: CASSPEGHEQYF. Here the CDR3 DNA reads TGCGCCAGCAGCCCGGAGGGTCACGAGCAGTACTTC.

This chain connects TRBV6-1 to TRBJ1-5; possibly TRBD1 for D (5 bases). This CDR3 is built from 15 residues. Trimming removed 6 bases from V and 3 bases from J, with 15 bases in between. Per the germline V gene, CDR1 is MNHNS and CDR2 is SASEGT. DNA for the CDR3: TGTGCCAGCAGCCCCCAGGTGGGACCCAATCAGCCCCAGCATTTT. As protein: CASSPQVGPNQPQHF.

The rearrangement joins TRBV6-9 to TRBJ2-7; tentative D call: TRBD1 (6 bases). Germline V gene sequence: CDR1 MNHGY, CDR2 SVAAGI. Trimming took 0 bases from V and 3 from J, leaving 9 bases between them. This CDR3 is 14 amino acids long. This CDR3 is CASSYSRGGYEQYF. In DNA, the CDR3 is TGTGCCAGCAGTTATTCTAGAGGGGGCTACGAGCAGTACTTC.

The rearrangement joins TRBV7-9 to TRBJ2-2; D unclear. This CDR3 is 14 amino acids long. The V and J ends lost 3 bases and 0 bases respectively, with 5 bases between them. Germline values: CDR1 SEHNR, CDR2 FQNEAQ (reference sequence). The CDR3 sequence: CASSFTSNTGELFF. DNA for the CDR3: TGTGCCAGCAGCTTTACATCGAACACCGGGGAGCTGTTTTTT.

V gene TRBV6-5 combines with J gene TRBJ1-1; no clear D gene. Deletions cut 0 bases from V and 5 bases from J, with 13 bases between. The germline CDR1 and CDR2 sequences are MNHEY and SVGAGI. The CDR3 consists of 15 residues. DNA for the CDR3: TGTGCCAGCAGTTACTCGAATCTCGGGAGTACTGAAGCTTTCTTT. It is translated as CASSYSNLGSTEAFF.

This chain links TRBV4-1 with TRBJ2-3; D is uncertain. Germline-derived CDR1 and CDR2 are MGHRA and YSYEKL. This CDR3 has 16 residues. The V and J ends lost 3 bases and 3 bases respectively, with 16 bases between them. CDR3 amino acids: CASSQQLATSTDTQYF. As DNA, the CDR3 is TGCGCCAGCAGCCAGCAGTTGGCCACATCAACAGATACGCAGTATTTT.

The chain couples TRBV7-2 to TRBJ1-6; weak D call: TRBD1 (6 bases). CDR3 length: 15 residues. The germline V gene encodes CDR1 SGHTA and CDR2 FQGNSA. Trimming removed 4 bases at V and 7 bases at J, with 14 bases between. CDR3 protein: CASSSQGFPNSPLHF. Here the CDR3 DNA reads TGTGCCAGCAGCTCCCAGGGGTTCCCCAATTCACCCCTCCACTTT.

The V gene is TRBV19, the J gene TRBJ1-3, with D unclear. The ends were cut back, 5 bases at V and 2 bases at J, with 4 bases in the middle. The CDR3 sequence is 12 residues long. Germline lookup yields CDR1 LNHDA and CDR2 SQIVND (reference sequence). The CDR3 sequence is CASSFTGNTIYF. Written as DNA, the CDR3 is TGTGCCAGTAGTTTCACTGGAAACACCATATATTTT.

The rearrangement uses TRBV5-4 and TRBJ2-5; D is unclear. Germline assignment: CDR1 SGHNT and CDR2 YYREEE (reference sequence). There are 12 residues in the CDR3. Between the trimmed V and J ends, which lost 4 bases and 0 bases, there was a span of 4 bases. The CDR3 bases are TGTGCCAGCAGCGAGAACCAAGAGACCCAGTACTTC. Encoded protein: CASSENQETQYF. Full variable domain (rest looked up from reference TRBV5-4 and TRBJ2-5): ETGVTQSPTHLIKTRGQQVTLRCSSQSGHNTVSWYQQALGQGPQFIFQYYREEENGRGNFPPRFSGLQFPNYSSELNVNALELDDSALYLCASSENQETQYFGPGTRLLVL.

On this clone itself: Its ends do not fully match the called genes, so a read error is possible. This chain joins TRBV11-2 and TRBJ2-2, with D unresolved. Germline V lookup: CDR1 SGHAT, CDR2 FQNNGV. This CDR3 region has 15 residues. The CDR3 nucleotides read TGTGCCAGCAGCTTATTTGAGAAGAACGCCGGGGAGCTGTTTTTT. It is translated as CASSLFEKNAGELFF.

This clone was seen a handful of times. This chain links TRBV5-6 with TRBJ1-1; D not resolved. Trimming removed 5 bases at V and 2 bases at J, with 10 bases between. The germline V gene encodes CDR1 SGHDT and CDR2 YYEEEE. The CDR3 is made up of 13 amino acids. The CDR3 coding sequence is TGTGCCAGCAGGACACGGGGAAACACTGAAGCTTTCTTT. This gives the protein CASRTRGNTEAFF.

The J gene is TRBJ1-4, the V gene TRBV19, with 9 bases lining up with TRBD1. The CDR3 spans 13 residues. Germline CDR1 and CDR2: LNHDA and SQIVND (reference sequence). J gave up 8 bases and V 5 bases, and 3 bases lay outside the gene matches. DNA for the CDR3: TGTGCCAGTAGTCGGGACAGGGCCGAAAAACTGTTTTTT. Residues: CASSRDRAEKLFF. Drawing the rest from reference TRBV19 and TRBJ1-4, the complete variable domain is DGGITQSPKYLFRKEGQNVTLSCEQNLNHDAMYWYRQDPGQGLRLIYYSQIVNDFQKGDIAEGYSVSREKKESFPLTVTSAQKNPTAFYLCASSRDRAEKLFFGSGTQLSVL.

CDR3 residues: CASSVVLAGTDTQYF. As DNA, the CDR3 is TGTGCCAGCAGCGTAGTCCTAGCGGGGACAGATACGCAGTATTTT. The chain couples TRBV9 to TRBJ2-3; 9 bases fit TRBD2. V lost 0 bases and J lost 3; bases outside the gene matches: 2. There are 15 residues in the CDR3. CDR1 SGDLS and CDR2 YYNGEE come from the germline V gene.

This chain joins TRBV6-5 and TRBJ2-3; D is perhaps TRBD1 (6 bases). Germline-derived CDR1 and CDR2 are MNHEY and SVGAGI. The V and J ends lost 6 bases and 4 bases respectively, with 14 bases between them. This CDR3 is built from 14 residues. The CDR3 is CASSIQGWADTQYF. The CDR3 DNA reads as TGTGCCAGCAGCATACAGGGTTGGGCAGATACGCAGTATTTT.

This rearrangement joins TRBV5-1 to TRBJ1-1; TRBD1 might be the D (5 bases). V was clipped by 4 bases and J by 1 base, with 8 bases between them. In germline, CDR1 is SGHRS, CDR2 YFSETQ. This CDR3 has 13 amino acids. CDR3 coding DNA: TGCGCCAGCAGCCCGACAGCGAACACTGAAGCTTTCTTT. Protein: CASSPTANTEAFF.

The chain combines TRBV2 with TRBJ2-5; D is perhaps TRBD2 (6 bases). The V gene lost 7 bases and the J gene lost 0 bases, with 18 bases spanning the gap. Germline CDR1 SNHLY, CDR2 FYNNEI. The CDR3 totals 16 residues. The CDR3 nucleotides are TGTGCCAGCATGGGGTTGGCGGGGCTTAACCAAGAGACCCAGTACTTC. It specifies CASMGLAGLNQETQYF.

This clone has only one observation. The V call is TRBV5-1, the J call TRBJ1-3; 12 bases fit TRBD1. V dropped 3 bases and J dropped 3; count of bases not matched to a gene: 4. The CDR3 sequence is 16 residues long. Germline CDR1 and CDR2: SGHRS and YFSETQ. The CDR3 DNA reads as TGCGCCAGCAGCTGGGGACAGGGGGCTAGTGGAAACACCATATATTTT. Amino acid sequence: CASSWGQGASGNTIYF.